What follows are 2 T cell receptor beta chains derived from one specimen sequenced in a study of cytomegalovirus exposure and HLA in healthy donors. This PCR relied on a set of 60 Vbeta primers and 13 Jbeta primers. Assay used: immunoSEQ multiplex PCR; TCRdb lists only in-frame clones, some missing. The sample lists 200,000 or so clones; more than 75% were seen once. Sequencing was carried out using PBMCs. The source is a girl under three years old in good health and CMV-seronegative.

This chain uses TRBV14 with TRBJ1-1; 7 bases align to TRBD1. The CDR3 runs to 15 residues. J lost 7 bases, V lost 1 base, and 9 bases had no gene match. Per the germline V gene, CDR1 is SGHDN and CDR2 is FVKESK. The CDR3 region is CASSQGNRGSSEAFF. The CDR3 coding sequence is TGTGCCAGCAGCCAAGGTAACAGGGGTAGCAGTGAAGCTTTCTTT.

In its sample, this clone was seen once. The rearrangement uses TRBV7-3 and TRBJ1-1, with D possibly TRBD1 on 5 matching bases. The CDR3 is 13 residues long. Germline CDR1 reads SGHTA; CDR2 reads FQGTGA. Trimming took off 1 base at V and 5 bases at J, with 8 bases between the two ends. CDR3 amino acids: CASSLSGGTEAFF. The CDR3 DNA reads as TGTGCCAGCAGCTTAAGCGGGGGGACTGAAGCTTTCTTT.